One and the same sample provided the 17 T cell receptor beta chains below, sequenced in a study of radiation and T cells in renal cell carcinoma. Assay used: immunoSEQ multiplex PCR; TCRdb lists only in-frame clones, some missing. The sample contains approximately 150,000 clones, over 80% of which appear only once. The sample's time point: baseline pretreatment blood. Treatment described: 15 Gy SBRT to primary tumor, nephrectomy 4 weeks later. Source: blood, taken from a patient whose treatment included radiotherapy and nephrectomy. The receptors were gathered from a woman aged 50 to 60 with renal cell carcinoma.

J is TRBJ1-2 and V is TRBV10-3; weak D call: TRBD1 (5 bases). V lost 3 bases, J lost 1 base, and 15 bases lay in between. Germline loops: CDR1 ENHRY, CDR2 SYGVKD. The CDR3 is made up of 16 amino acids. CDR3 amino acids: CAISEGDPSLNYGYTF. The CDR3 coding sequence is TGTGCCATCAGTGAAGGGGACCCCTCCCTTAACTATGGCTACACCTTC.

The gene calls are TRBV13 and TRBJ2-5, with TRBD2 identical over 13 bases. V gave up 5 bases and J gave up 7 bases; unmatched junction bases: 7. Looked up from germline, CDR1 is PRHDT and CDR2 is FYEKMQ (reference sequence). CDR3 size: 15 residues. The CDR3 bases are TGTGCCAGCAGCCAGGGACTAGCGGGGCCCGGGACCCAGTACTTC. Its translation: CASSQGLAGPGTQYF.

Only a few counts were recorded for this clone. V is TRBV30 and J is TRBJ1-5; tentatively, D is TRBD1 (6 bases). The CDR3 loop spans 13 amino acids. The germline gives CDR1 GTSNPN, CDR2 SVGIG (reference sequence). Trimming stripped 3 bases from V and 5 bases from J, with 11 bases between. Here the CDR3 DNA reads TGTGCCTGGAGCGGGACACGAGATCAGCCCCAGCATTTT. It codes for CAWSGTRDQPQHF.

The V and J genes are TRBV19 and TRBJ2-3; D gene unclear. The CDR3 extends over 14 amino acids. Germline V gene lookup returns CDR1 LNHDA and CDR2 SQIVND (reference sequence). Trimming removed 0 bases at V and 4 bases at J, with 8 bases between. The CDR3 nucleotides are TGTGCCAGTAGTATAGATCGACGTTCAGATACGCAGTATTTT. Translated, it gives CASSIDRRSDTQYF.

This chain connects TRBV28 to TRBJ2-2, with 8 bases matching TRBD1. J was trimmed by 1 base and V by 7 bases; bases with no gene match: 5. CDR1 is MDHEN and CDR2 is SYDVKM in the germline V gene. The CDR3 is 15 residues long. The CDR3 DNA is TGTGCCAGCAAGACCGGGACAGGGAACACCGGGGAGCTGTTTTTT. Translating gives CASKTGTGNTGELFF.

The chain uses TRBV4-3 and TRBJ1-1; D is ambiguous. Trimming left V 2 bases short and J 1 base short, with 8 bases between. The CDR3 is 14 residues long. CDR1 is LGHNA, CDR2 YSLEER, per germline. The CDR3 protein is CASSQTTRNTEAFF. The CDR3 DNA is TGCGCCAGCAGCCAAACGACAAGGAACACTGAAGCTTTCTTT.

This chain uses TRBV4-3 with TRBJ2-7; possible D gene TRBD2, 6 bases. The CDR3 consists of 14 residues. Deletions cut 4 bases from V and 0 bases from J, with 10 bases between. The V gene's germline CDR1 is LGHNA and CDR2 YSLEER. The CDR3 loop reads CASSRGVDSYEQYF. CDR3 bases: TGCGCCAGCAGCCGGGGGGTGGACTCCTACGAGCAGTACTTC.

This chain joins TRBV4-3 and TRBJ2-2, with D perhaps being TRBD1 or TRBD2 (5 bases each). The CDR3 length is 15 residues. Germline V gene sequence: CDR1 LGHNA, CDR2 YSLEER. V lost 1 base and J 4 bases, leaving 10 bases between the germline ends. This CDR3 is CASSQGGSATGELFF. In DNA form, the CDR3 reads TGCGCCAGCAGCCAAGGGGGGAGCGCCACCGGGGAGCTGTTTTTT.

This chain joins TRBV7-2 and TRBJ2-5, with D possibly called TRBD1 or TRBD2 (5 bases each). Trimming left V 3 bases short and J 2 bases short, with 13 bases between. The CDR3 is 15 amino acids. Per the germline V gene, CDR1 is SGHTA and CDR2 is FQGNSA. The CDR3 here is CASSLGFGGQETQYF. CDR3 DNA: TGTGCCAGCAGCTTGGGTTTTGGGGGACAAGAGACCCAGTACTTC.

This chain uses TRBV7-2 with TRBJ1-1; 10 bases map to TRBD1. The CDR3 runs 14 residues. Germline V gives CDR1 SGHTA, CDR2 FQGNSA. V dropped 5 bases and J dropped 8; count of bases not matched to a gene: 8. The CDR3 reads CASSPTGQGKEAFF. The CDR3 DNA reads as TGTGCCAGCAGCCCCACGGGACAGGGGAAGGAAGCTTTCTTT.

This chain uses TRBV7-9 with TRBJ2-3; the D is unclear. The CDR3 consists of 13 residues. Germline V gene lookup returns CDR1 SEHNR and CDR2 FQNEAQ (reference sequence). Trimming shortened V by 5 bases and J by 1 base, and 7 bases separated the two germline ends. The DNA of the CDR3 is TGTGCCAGCAGCCATTCTGGCACAGATACGCAGTATTTT. This encodes CASSHSGTDTQYF.

The chain is built from TRBV29-1 and TRBJ2-7; no definite D call. The CDR3 is 11 residues long. CDR1 is SQVTM, CDR2 ANQGSEA, per germline. Trimming took 0 bases from V and 6 from J, leaving 6 bases between them. The CDR3: CSVEEGLEQYF. The CDR3 nucleotides read TGCAGCGTTGAAGAAGGCCTCGAGCAGTACTTC.

This clone was found once. The chain uses TRBV6-5 and TRBJ2-7; 7 bases agree with TRBD1. The V gene end was trimmed by 4 bases and the J gene end by 4 bases; junction bases not matched to a gene: 4. The germline gives CDR1 MNHEY, CDR2 SVGAGI. The CDR3 totals 13 residues. The CDR3 protein is CASSSGQHYEQYF. In nucleotides, the CDR3 is TGTGCCAGCAGTTCGGGACAGCATTACGAGCAGTACTTC.

This clone was recorded once. The V gene is TRBV5-1, the J gene TRBJ2-7; either TRBD1 or TRBD2 may supply D (5 bases each). V lost 0 bases, J lost 2 bases, and 12 bases lay in between. CDR3 length: 15 residues. CDR1 is SGHRS and CDR2 is YFSETQ in the germline V gene. CDR3: CASSLAGTPTYEQYF. CDR3 nucleotide sequence: TGCGCCAGCAGCTTGGCCGGGACCCCTACCTACGAGCAGTACTTC.

The CDR3, as DNA: TGTGCCAGCAGCATGGGGACGGCCGGCGAAGCTTTCTTT. Protein product: CASSMGTAGEAFF. The rearrangement joins TRBV7-9 to TRBJ1-1, with D tentatively TRBD1 (5 bases). Trimming removed 5 bases from V and 8 bases from J, with 15 bases in between. CDR1 SEHNR and CDR2 FQNEAQ come from the germline V gene (reference sequence). The CDR3 is made up of 13 amino acids.

V gene TRBV5-6 combines with J gene TRBJ1-6; D is possibly TRBD1 (5 bases). Germline V gene lookup returns CDR1 SGHDT and CDR2 YYEEEE. Trimming stripped 6 bases from V and 4 bases from J, with 17 bases between. This CDR3 region has 16 residues. Here the CDR3 DNA reads TGTGCCAGCACCACACCTAAGGGGAAATATAATTCACCCCTCCACTTT. The encoded protein is CASTTPKGKYNSPLHF. The full variable domain, in which reference TRBV5-6 and TRBJ1-6 provide the parts outside the CDR3, is DAGVTQSPTHLIKTRGQQVTLRCSPKSGHDTVSWYQQALGQGPQFIFQYYEEEERQRGNFPDRFSGHQFPNYSSELNVNALLLGDSALYLCASTTPKGKYNSPLHFGNGTRLTVT.

The J gene is TRBJ1-4, the V gene TRBV4-1, with D unclear. Trimming removed 3 bases from V and 0 bases from J, with 5 bases in between. The CDR3 totals 14 residues. Germline-derived CDR1 and CDR2 are MGHRA and YSYEKL. The CDR3 nucleotides are TGCGCCAGCAGCCAGGGGACAACTAATGAAAAACTGTTTTTT. Amino acid sequence: CASSQGTTNEKLFF.